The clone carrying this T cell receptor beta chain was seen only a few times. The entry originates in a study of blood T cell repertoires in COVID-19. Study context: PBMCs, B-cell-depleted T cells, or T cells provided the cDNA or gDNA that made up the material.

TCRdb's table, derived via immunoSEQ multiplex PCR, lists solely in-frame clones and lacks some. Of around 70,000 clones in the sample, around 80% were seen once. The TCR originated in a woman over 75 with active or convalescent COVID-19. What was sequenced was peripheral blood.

In DNA, the CDR3 is TGTGCCAGTAGTCCACAAAGGGACAGGGGATGGGAGCCCCAGCATTTT. Translated: CASSPQRDRGWEPQHF. The chain links TRBV19 to TRBJ1-5; 10 positions match TRBD1. V gave up 5 bases and J gave up 8 bases; unmatched junction bases: 12. CDR1 and CDR2 from the germline V gene are LNHDA and SQIVND (reference sequence). There are 16 residues in the CDR3.